This TCR beta chain was captured by sequencing in a study of CXCR3-negative and CXCR3-positive naive CD8 T cells. On the study more broadly: There were around 140 million TRB reads altogether, and each library had about 1.5 +/- 0.3 million of them. Study-wide points: Whereas both naive subsets had comparably high diversity, memory CD8+ cells had much lower diversity. TRBV-TRBJ usage was alike in naive CXCR3-negative and CXCR3-positive cells but differed in memory cells.

With regard to this clonotype: Its matching antigen is unknown.

Via 5' RACE with UMI labels, TRB cDNA libraries were prepared. TCRdb reprocessed the 5' RACE reads and keeps a single row for each CDR3 protein, giving no DNA. The sample table includes approximately 56,000 distinct CDR3 sequences. The source material was memory CD8+ T cells from blood. The clonotype originates from a human donor in good health. Some clones in this sample may be carry-over from other donors' samples.

The CDR3 spells CASSLWLVENTEAFF. This rearrangement joins TRBV7-9 to TRBJ1-1. The CDR3 has 15 residues. Germline V gene lookup returns CDR1 SEHNR and CDR2 FQNEAQ (reference sequence).